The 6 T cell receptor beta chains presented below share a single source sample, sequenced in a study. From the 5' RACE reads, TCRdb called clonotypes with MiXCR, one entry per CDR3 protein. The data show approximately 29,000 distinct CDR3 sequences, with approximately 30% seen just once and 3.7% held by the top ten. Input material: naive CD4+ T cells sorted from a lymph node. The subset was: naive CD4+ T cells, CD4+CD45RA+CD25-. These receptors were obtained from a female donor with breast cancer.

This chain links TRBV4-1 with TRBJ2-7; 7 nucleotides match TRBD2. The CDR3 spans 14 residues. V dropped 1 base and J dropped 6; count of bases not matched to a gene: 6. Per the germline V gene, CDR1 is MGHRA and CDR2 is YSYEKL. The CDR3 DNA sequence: TGCGCCAGCAGCCAAGCAGAAGGGGAGGGCGAGCAGTACTTC. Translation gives CASSQAEGEGEQYF.

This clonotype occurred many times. This CDR3 reads CASSLGPGYGNIQYF. The CDR3 DNA sequence: TGTGCCAGCAGCTTGGGTCCGGGGTACGGAAACATTCAGTACTTC. The rearrangement joins TRBV5-8 to TRBJ2-4, with D perhaps TRBD2 (5 bases). Germline V gives CDR1 SGHTS, CDR2 YDEGEE. The CDR3 length is 15 residues. The V and J ends lost 0 bases and 6 bases respectively, with 13 bases between them.

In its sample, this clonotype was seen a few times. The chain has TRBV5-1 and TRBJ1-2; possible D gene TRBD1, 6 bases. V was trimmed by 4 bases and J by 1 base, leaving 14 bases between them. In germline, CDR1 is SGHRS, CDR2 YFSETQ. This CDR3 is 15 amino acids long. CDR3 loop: CASSVTGGNNYGYTF. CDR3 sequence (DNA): TGCGCCAGCAGCGTGACAGGCGGGAATAACTATGGCTACACCTTC.

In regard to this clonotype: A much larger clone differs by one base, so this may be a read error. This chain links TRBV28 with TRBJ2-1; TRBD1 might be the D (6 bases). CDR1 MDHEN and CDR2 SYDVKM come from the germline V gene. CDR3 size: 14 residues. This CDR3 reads CTSSLRDKRINSWF. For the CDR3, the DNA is TGTACCAGCAGTTTACGGGACAAGCGCATTAACAGTTGGTTC.

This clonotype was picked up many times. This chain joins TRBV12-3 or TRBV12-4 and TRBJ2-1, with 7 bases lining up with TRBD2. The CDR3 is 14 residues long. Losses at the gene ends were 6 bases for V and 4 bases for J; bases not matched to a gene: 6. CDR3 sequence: CASSPPSGYNEQFF. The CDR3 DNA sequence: TGTGCCAGCAGCCCACCTAGCGGATACAATGAGCAGTTCTTC.

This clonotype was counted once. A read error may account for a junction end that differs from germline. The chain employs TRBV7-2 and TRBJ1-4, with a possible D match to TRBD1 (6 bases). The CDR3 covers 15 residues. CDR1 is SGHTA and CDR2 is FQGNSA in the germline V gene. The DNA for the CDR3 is TGTGCCGGCAGCTCTCTGGACAGTCCTCGGGGAAAACTGTTTTTT. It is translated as CAGSSLDSPRGKLFF. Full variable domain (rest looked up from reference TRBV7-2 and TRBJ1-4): GAGVSQSPSNKVTEKGKDVELRCDPISGHTALYWYRQSLGQGLEFLIYFQGNSAPDKSGLPSDRFSAERTGGSVSTLTIQRTQQEDSAVYLCAGSSLDSPRGKLFFGSGTQLSVL.